This TCR beta chain appears in the sequencing data of a study of T-cell memory formation after mild COVID-19. Background on the study: Largely, TCR clusters stayed within a single donor. Findings and limits, study-wide: Among contracting clones, CD4+ were mainly CM/EM and CD8+ enriched in EMRA. Clones that contracted from day 15 to 85 had balanced CD4/CD8; later expanders were CD4+ biased.

In its sample, this clonotype was seen a few times. The antigen remains unidentified. Barcoded TCR alpha and TCR beta cDNA libraries with UMIs came from 5'RACE using constant-segment primers. TCRdb re-analysed the 5' RACE reads in MiXCR, keeping a single row per CDR3 protein. This table has under 400,000 distinct CDR3 sequences, around 20% appearing once. Germline values: CDR1 DFQATT, CDR2 SNEGSKA (reference sequence). The V gene lost 0 bases and the J gene lost 3 bases, with 15 bases spanning the gap. CDR3 length: 15 amino acids. J is TRBJ2-7 and V is TRBV20-1; TRBD1 is a possible D gene (5 bases). Specimen: PBMCs or a T cell subset sorted from them (not recorded which). This TCR came from an adult woman who had mild COVID-19 (a few samples of this study predate the infection). Cell type and time point are not known. The CDR3 DNA follows: TGCAGTGCTAGAGATCCCCGACAGAACCTCTACGAGCAGTACTTC. Residues: CSARDPRQNLYEQYF.